The 11 T cell receptor beta chains below come from one sample, sequenced in a study of identical twins. One entry per CDR3 protein results from TCRdb running MiXCR on the 5' RACE reads. Of 150,000 or so distinct CDR3 sequences listed, under 4.5% are singletons. The sequenced sample consisted of memory T cells sorted from blood. The source is a man between 18 and 35 years old in good health.

This clonotype was recorded at least ten times. The rearrangement uses TRBV4-2 and TRBJ2-2, with 11 bases fitting TRBD2. This CDR3 has 16 amino acids. Trimming cost V 5 bases and J 2 bases; bases outside gene matches: 4. From germline, CDR1 is LGHNA and CDR2 YNFKEQ. CDR3 amino acids: CASSTLAGDNTGELFF. The CDR3 DNA sequence: TGTGCCAGCAGCACACTAGCGGGAGATAACACCGGGGAGCTGTTTTTT.

This clonotype appeared many times. The chain uses TRBV7-9 and TRBJ2-1; 9 bases are shared with TRBD1. V shed 5 bases and J 2 bases; nucleotides not matched to a gene: 7. Germline V gene data show CDR1 as SEHNR and CDR2 as FQNEAQ (reference sequence). The CDR3 spans 16 residues. The CDR3 DNA is TGTGCCAGCAGCCCACGACAGGGGGTACCCTACAATGAGCAGTTCTTC. Encoded protein: CASSPRQGVPYNEQFF.

This clonotype was recorded a few times. The chain recombines TRBV30 with TRBJ1-4, with TRBD1 as a possible D gene (6 bases). This CDR3 is built from 13 residues. Looked up from germline, CDR1 is GTSNPN and CDR2 is SVGIG (reference sequence). With 3 bases removed from V and 8 bases from J, the gap between germline ends came to 13 bases. Here the CDR3 reads CAWSGGGIEKLFF. The CDR3 DNA follows: TGTGCCTGGAGCGGGGGCGGAATCGAAAAACTGTTTTTT.

This clonotype was detected ten times or more. The chain is built from TRBV7-6 and TRBJ2-7; 8 positions match TRBD1. Germline V CDR1 and CDR2: SGHVS, FNYEAQ. CDR3 length: 16 residues. Trimming at V came to 5 bases and at J to 4 bases, leaving 13 bases not matched to a gene. Here the CDR3 reads CASSAGPGTGGYEQYF. The CDR3 bases are TGTGCCAGCAGCGCGGGCCCCGGGACAGGAGGATACGAGCAGTACTTC.

This clonotype was seen ten or more times. The rearrangement joins TRBV20-1 to TRBJ2-3; the match to TRBD2 covers 12 bases. The CDR3 is 14 residues long. V was pared by 6 bases and J by 7 bases, with 8 bases of the junction left unmatched. The germline gives CDR1 DFQATT, CDR2 SNEGSKA (reference sequence). The CDR3 DNA follows: TGCAGTGCCACACTAGCGGGAGGTAGAAATACGCAGTATTTT. As protein: CSATLAGGRNTQYF.

This clonotype came up many times. The chain employs TRBV27 and TRBJ1-5, with 8 bases identical to TRBD1. The V and J ends lost 2 bases and 9 bases, in that order; junction bases with no gene match: 9. Germline CDR1 and CDR2: MNHEY and SMNVEV (reference sequence). This CDR3 has 15 amino acids. CDR3 DNA sequence: TGTGCCAGCAGTTTAACGCAGGGGGCCTCTGGGCCCCAGCATTTT. Translation: CASSLTQGASGPQHF.

This clonotype was seen only a few times. The chain uses TRBV15 and TRBJ1-1, with D possibly being TRBD1 (5 bases). V lost 2 bases, J lost 2 bases, and 12 bases lay in between. This CDR3 is built from 15 residues. Germline CDR1 is LNHNV and CDR2 is YYDKDF (reference sequence). Here the CDR3 reads CATSRSPGLNTEAFF. The CDR3 nucleotides read TGTGCCACCAGCAGAAGTCCGGGACTTAACACTGAAGCTTTCTTT.

This clonotype was recorded many times. This sequence joins TRBV18 and TRBJ2-7; the D is unclear. The CDR3 is made up of 15 amino acids. The V end was cut by 3 bases, the J end by 1 base, with 13 bases between. From germline, CDR1 is KGHSH and CDR2 LQKENI. The CDR3 DNA follows: TGTGCCAGCTCACCTCCCGACCCAGCTTCCTACGAGCAGTACTTC. Translating it yields CASSPPDPASYEQYF.

This clonotype has at least ten counts. The chain employs TRBV7-8 and TRBJ1-1; 9 nucleotides line up with TRBD1. The junction had 5 bases not matched to a gene; V was cut back by 3 bases and J by 3 bases. Germline CDR1 and CDR2: SGHVS and FQNEAQ. The CDR3 contains 15 residues. The CDR3 sequence is CASSFGQGWHTEAFF. For the CDR3, the DNA is TGTGCCAGCAGCTTCGGACAGGGGTGGCACACTGAAGCTTTCTTT. Filled out from reference TRBV7-8 and TRBJ1-1, the complete variable domain reads GAGVSQSPRYKVAKRGQDVALRCDPISGHVSLFWYQQALGQGPEFLTYFQNEAQLDKSGLPSDRFFAERPEGSVSTLKIQRTQQEDSAVYLCASSFGQGWHTEAFFGQGTRLTVV.

A note on this clonotype: A much larger clonotype is one base distant, so this may be a read error. The CDR3 region is CASSPGDLRITDTLYF. The DNA for the CDR3 is TGCGCCAGCAGCCCGGGCGACCTCCGCATAACAGATACGCTGTATTTT. The V gene is TRBV5-1, the J gene TRBJ2-3; D is ambiguous. This CDR3 has 16 amino acids. Looked up from germline, CDR1 is SGHRS and CDR2 is YFSETQ.

The chain carries TRBV5-4 and TRBJ1-6; D perhaps matches TRBD1 (5 bases). CDR3 size: 16 residues. Trimming pared 4 bases from V and 5 bases from J, leaving 16 bases between. Germline V gives CDR1 SGHNT, CDR2 YYREEE (reference sequence). The CDR3 DNA sequence: TGTGCCAGCAGCCTCATAACCGGGACGAATAATTCACCCCTCCACTTT. Translation: CASSLITGTNNSPLHF.